This TCR beta chain was sequenced in a study of neurological immune-mediated disorders. The cDNA came from 5'RACE, which used 10-nucleotide random UMIs. TCRdb used MiXCR to reprocess the 5' RACE reads, holding one entry per CDR3 protein. This sample has 20,000 to 30,000 distinct CDR3 sequences, with about 13% found just once. The CDR3 extends over 19 residues, inclusive of both ends. Germline CDR1 reads SGHRS; CDR2 reads YFSETQ. This clonotype has a handful of counts. The DNA is omitted, as the CDR3 cannot be located on it reliably, and the CDR3 follows TCRdb's listing. Sequences were obtained from PBMCs. J is TRBJ2-1 and V is TRBV5-1; TRBD2 is taken as the D call from the table, unchecked against the DNA. This clonotype originated in a woman aged 55-70 years with HTLV-1-associated myelopathy (HAM/TSP). CDR3 sequence: CASSFYICSARAVYNEQFF.